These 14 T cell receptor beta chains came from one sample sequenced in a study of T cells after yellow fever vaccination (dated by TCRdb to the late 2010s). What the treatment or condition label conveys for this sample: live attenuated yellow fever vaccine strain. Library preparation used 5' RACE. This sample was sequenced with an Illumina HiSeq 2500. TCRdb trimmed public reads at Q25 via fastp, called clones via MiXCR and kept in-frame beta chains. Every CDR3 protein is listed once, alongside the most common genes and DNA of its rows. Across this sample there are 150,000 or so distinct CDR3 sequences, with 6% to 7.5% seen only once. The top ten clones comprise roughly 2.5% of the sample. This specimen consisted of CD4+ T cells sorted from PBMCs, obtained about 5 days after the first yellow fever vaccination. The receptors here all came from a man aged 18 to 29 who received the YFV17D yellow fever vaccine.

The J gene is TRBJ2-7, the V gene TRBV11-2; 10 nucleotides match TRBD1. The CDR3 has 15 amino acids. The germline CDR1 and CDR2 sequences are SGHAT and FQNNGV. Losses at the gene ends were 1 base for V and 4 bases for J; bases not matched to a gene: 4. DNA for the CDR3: TGTGCCAGCAGCTTAGGGACAGGGGGACTATACGAGCAGTACTTC. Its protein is CASSLGTGGLYEQYF.

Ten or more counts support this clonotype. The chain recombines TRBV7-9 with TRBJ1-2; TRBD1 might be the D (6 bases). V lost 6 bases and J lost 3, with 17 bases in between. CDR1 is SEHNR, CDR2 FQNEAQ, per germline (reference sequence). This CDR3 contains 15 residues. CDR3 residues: CASRKTIRGDYGYTF. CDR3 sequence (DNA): TGTGCCAGCAGAAAAACAATTAGGGGGGACTATGGCTACACCTTC.

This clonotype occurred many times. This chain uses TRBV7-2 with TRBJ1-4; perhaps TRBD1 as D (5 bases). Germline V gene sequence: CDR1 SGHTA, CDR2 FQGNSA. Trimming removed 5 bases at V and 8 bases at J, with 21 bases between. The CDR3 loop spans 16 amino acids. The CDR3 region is CASSPSLGVRREKLFF. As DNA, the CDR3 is TGTGCCAGCAGCCCCTCTTTGGGGGTACGACGGGAAAAACTGTTTTTT. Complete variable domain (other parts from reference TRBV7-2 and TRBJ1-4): GAGVSQSPSNKVTEKGKDVELRCDPISGHTALYWYRQSLGQGLEFLIYFQGNSAPDKSGLPSDRFSAERTGGSVSTLTIQRTQQEDSAVYLCASSPSLGVRREKLFFGSGTQLSVL.

The CDR3 spells CASSESNRLAGEKQYF. CDR3 DNA sequence: TGCGCCAGCAGTGAGTCGAATCGGCTAGCGGGGGAAAAGCAGTACTTC. The chain uses TRBV10-1 and TRBJ2-7; 10 bases match TRBD2. This CDR3 spans 16 amino acids. CDR1 is WNHNN, CDR2 SYGVQD, per germline (reference sequence). V trimming: 0 bases; J trimming: 8 bases; junction bases outside the gene matches: 10.

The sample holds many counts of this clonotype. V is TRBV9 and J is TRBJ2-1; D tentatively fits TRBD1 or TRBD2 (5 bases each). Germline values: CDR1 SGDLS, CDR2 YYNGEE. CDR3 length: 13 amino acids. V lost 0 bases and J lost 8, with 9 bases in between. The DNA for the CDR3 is TGTGCCAGCAGCGTAGGAGGGGCGGATGAGCAGTTCTTC. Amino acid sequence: CASSVGGADEQFF.

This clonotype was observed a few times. CDR3 DNA: TGTGCCAGCGTCGCGGGACCTCACACAGATACGCAGTATTTT. It codes for CASVAGPHTDTQYF. This chain connects TRBV7-6 to TRBJ2-3, with TRBD2 as a possible D gene (6 bases). V lost 8 bases to trimming and J lost 2 bases, with 14 bases between them. This CDR3 is 14 amino acids long. CDR1 is SGHVS, CDR2 FNYEAQ, per germline.

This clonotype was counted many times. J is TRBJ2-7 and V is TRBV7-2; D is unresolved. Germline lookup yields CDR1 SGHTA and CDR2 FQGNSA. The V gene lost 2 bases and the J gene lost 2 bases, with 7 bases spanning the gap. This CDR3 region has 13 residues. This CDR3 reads CASSLQIPYEQYV. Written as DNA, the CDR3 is TGTGCCAGCAGCTTACAAATCCCCTACGAGCAGTACGTC.

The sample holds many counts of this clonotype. Here the CDR3 reads CASSRGLEQYF. In DNA form, the CDR3 reads TGCGCCAGCAGCAGGGGGCTTGAGCAGTACTTC. The chain employs TRBV10-1 and TRBJ2-7; 8 positions match TRBD1. Germline-derived CDR1 and CDR2 are WNHNN and SYGVQD (reference sequence). The CDR3 contains 11 residues. V shed 6 bases, J shed 7 bases, and the junction held 2 bases outside the gene matches.

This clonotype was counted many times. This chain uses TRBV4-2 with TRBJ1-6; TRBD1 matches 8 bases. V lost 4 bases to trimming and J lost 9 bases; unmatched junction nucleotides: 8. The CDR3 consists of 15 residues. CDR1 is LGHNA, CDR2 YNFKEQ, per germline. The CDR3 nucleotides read TGTGCCAGCAGCCCACCGACAGGGGCTCCTTCACCCCTCCACTTT. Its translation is CASSPPTGAPSPLHF.

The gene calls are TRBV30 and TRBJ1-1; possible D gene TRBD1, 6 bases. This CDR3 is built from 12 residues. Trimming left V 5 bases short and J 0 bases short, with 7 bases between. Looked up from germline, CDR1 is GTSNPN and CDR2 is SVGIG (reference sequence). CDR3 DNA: TGTGCCTGGGACAGGATGAACACTGAAGCTTTCTTT. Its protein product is CAWDRMNTEAFF.

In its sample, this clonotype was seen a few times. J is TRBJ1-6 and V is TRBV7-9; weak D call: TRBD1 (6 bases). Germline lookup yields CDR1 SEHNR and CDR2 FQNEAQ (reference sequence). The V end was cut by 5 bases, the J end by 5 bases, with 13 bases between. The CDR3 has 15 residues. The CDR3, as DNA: TGTGCCAGCAGCCTGCGGGCAGGGGATAATTCACCCCTCCACTTT. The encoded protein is CASSLRAGDNSPLHF.

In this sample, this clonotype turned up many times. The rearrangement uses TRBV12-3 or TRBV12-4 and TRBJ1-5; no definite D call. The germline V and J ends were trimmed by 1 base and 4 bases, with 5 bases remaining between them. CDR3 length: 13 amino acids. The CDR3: CASSLGLNQPQHF. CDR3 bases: TGTGCCAGCAGTTTAGGCCTGAATCAGCCCCAGCATTTT.

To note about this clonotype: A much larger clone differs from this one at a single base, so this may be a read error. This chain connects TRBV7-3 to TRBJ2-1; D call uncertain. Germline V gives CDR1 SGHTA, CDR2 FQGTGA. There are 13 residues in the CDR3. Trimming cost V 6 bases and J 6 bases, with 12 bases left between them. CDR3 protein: CASRRPNSNEQFF. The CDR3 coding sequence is TGTGCCAGCAGGCGACCTAACTCCAATGAGCAGTTCTTC.

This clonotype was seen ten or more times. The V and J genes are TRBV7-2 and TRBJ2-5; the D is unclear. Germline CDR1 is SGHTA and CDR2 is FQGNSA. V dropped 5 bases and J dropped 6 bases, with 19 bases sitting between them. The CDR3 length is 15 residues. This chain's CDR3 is CASSPTGAPMKTQYF. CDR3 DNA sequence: TGTGCCAGCAGCCCTACTGGCGCACCCATGAAGACCCAGTACTTC. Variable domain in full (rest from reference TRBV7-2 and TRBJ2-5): GAGVSQSPSNKVTEKGKDVELRCDPISGHTALYWYRQSLGQGLEFLIYFQGNSAPDKSGLPSDRFSAERTGGSVSTLTIQRTQQEDSAVYLCASSPTGAPMKTQYFGPGTRLLVL.